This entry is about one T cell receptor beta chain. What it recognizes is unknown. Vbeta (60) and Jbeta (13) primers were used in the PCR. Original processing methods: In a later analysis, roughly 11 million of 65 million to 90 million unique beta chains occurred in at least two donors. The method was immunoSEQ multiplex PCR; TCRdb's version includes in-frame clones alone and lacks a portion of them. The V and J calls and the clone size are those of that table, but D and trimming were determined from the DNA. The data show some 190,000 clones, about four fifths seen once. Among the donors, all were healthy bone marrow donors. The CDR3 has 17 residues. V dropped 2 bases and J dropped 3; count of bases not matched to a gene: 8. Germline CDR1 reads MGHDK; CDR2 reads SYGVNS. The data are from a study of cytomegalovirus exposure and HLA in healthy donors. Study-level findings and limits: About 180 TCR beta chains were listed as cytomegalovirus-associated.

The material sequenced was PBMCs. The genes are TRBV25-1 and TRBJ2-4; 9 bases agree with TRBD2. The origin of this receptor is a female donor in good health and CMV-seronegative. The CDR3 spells CASSERASGVVKNIQYF. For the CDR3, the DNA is TGTGCCAGCAGTGAAAGGGCTAGCGGGGTTGTCAAAAACATTCAGTACTTC.